Below, one T cell receptor (beta chain) is given with its context. What it binds is unknown. The assay was immunoSEQ multiplex PCR, and TCRdb's table has in-frame clones only and misses some. The profile shows about 110,000 clones, 87% of them singletons. Germline trimming cut 3 bases from V and 4 bases from J; bases unmatched to any gene: 7. CDR1 is LGHDT and CDR2 is YNNKEL in the germline V gene (reference sequence). This CDR3 region has 15 residues. The record originates from a study of T cell responses to AZD1222 COVID-19 vaccine. Study-level findings and limits: Among the donors, most were white British and more were female, and clonal diversity was possibly underestimated.

The V and J genes are TRBV3-1 (or the pseudogene TRBV3-2) and TRBJ1-2; 8 positions agree with TRBD1. The source was peripheral blood, collected on day 0 of AZD1222 vaccination. This receptor was taken from an adult in good health. The DNA of the CDR3 is TGTGCCAGCAGCCACCCTCGGACAGGGTCCTATGGCTACACCTTC. This gives the protein CASSHPRTGSYGYTF.